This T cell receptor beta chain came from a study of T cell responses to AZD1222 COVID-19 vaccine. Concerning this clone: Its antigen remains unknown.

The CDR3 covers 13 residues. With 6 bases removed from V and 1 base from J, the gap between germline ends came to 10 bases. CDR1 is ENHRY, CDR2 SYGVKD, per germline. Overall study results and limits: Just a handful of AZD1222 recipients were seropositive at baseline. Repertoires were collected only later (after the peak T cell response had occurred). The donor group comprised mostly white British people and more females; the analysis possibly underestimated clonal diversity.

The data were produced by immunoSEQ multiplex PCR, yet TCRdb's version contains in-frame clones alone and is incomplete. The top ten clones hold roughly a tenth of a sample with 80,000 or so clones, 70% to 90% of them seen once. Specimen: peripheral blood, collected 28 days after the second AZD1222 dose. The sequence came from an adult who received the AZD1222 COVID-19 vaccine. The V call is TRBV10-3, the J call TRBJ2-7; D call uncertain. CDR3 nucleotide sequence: TGTGCCATCAGGGCGGACGGTTCCTACGAGCAGTACTTC. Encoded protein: CAIRADGSYEQYF.